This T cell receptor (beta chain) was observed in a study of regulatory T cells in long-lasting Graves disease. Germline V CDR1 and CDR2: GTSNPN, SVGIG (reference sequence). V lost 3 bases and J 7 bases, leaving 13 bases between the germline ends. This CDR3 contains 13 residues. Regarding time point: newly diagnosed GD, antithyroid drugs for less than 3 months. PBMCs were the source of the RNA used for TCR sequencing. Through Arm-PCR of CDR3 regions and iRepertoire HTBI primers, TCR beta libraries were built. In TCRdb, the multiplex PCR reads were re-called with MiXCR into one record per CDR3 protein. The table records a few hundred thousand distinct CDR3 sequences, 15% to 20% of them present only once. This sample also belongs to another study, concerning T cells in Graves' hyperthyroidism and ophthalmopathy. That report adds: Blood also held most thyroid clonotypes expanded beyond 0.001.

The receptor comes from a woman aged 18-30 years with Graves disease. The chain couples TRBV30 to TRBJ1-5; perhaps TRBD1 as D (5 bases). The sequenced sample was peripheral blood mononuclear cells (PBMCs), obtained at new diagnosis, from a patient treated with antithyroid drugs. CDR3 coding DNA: TGTGCCTGGAGCACGGGGGACGGGCAGCCCCAGCATTTT. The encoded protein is CAWSTGDGQPQHF.